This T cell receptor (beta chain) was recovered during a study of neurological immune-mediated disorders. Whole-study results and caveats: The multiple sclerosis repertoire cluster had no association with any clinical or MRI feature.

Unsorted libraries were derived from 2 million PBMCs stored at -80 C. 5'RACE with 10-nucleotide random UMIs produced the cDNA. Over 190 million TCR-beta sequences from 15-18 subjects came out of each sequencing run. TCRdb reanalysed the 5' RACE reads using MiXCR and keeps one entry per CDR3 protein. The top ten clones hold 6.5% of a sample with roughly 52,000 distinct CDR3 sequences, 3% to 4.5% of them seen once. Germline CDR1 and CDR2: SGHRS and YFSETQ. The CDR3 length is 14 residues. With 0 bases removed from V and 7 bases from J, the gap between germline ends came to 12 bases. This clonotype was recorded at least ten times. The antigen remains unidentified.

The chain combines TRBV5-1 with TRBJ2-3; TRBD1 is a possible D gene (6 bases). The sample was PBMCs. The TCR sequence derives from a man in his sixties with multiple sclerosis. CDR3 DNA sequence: TGCGCCAGCAGCTTGGAAGCAGGGGTAAATACGCAGTATTTT. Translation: CASSLEAGVNTQYF.